A single sample gave rise to the 8 T cell receptor beta chains below, sequenced in a study of T cell clones after liver transplantation. Using immunoSEQ multiplex PCR, the repertoire was profiled, and TCRdb retains in-frame clones only, with some absent. The table records 75,000 to 100,000 clones, roughly 82% of them present only once. The starting material was CD4+ T cells from blood, obtained roughly 3.5 years after liver transplant. Every receptor here comes from a human patient who received a liver transplant. Some T cells may be graft donor cells.

The rearrangement uses TRBV10-3 and TRBJ2-1; D ambiguous. Trimming removed 5 bases at V and 6 bases at J, with 11 bases between. The germline gives CDR1 ENHRY, CDR2 SYGVKD. The CDR3 consists of 13 residues. The CDR3 protein is CAISTAAPNEQFF. DNA of the CDR3: TGTGCCATCAGTACGGCCGCCCCCAATGAGCAGTTCTTC.

The rearrangement uses TRBV5-1 and TRBJ2-5, with TRBD1 matching 10 bases. Per germline, CDR1 SGHRS and CDR2 YFSETQ. CDR3 size: 14 residues. Trimming removed 0 bases from V and 11 bases from J; junction bases left unmatched: 7. The CDR3 bases are TGCGCCAGCAGCTTGGGGGACAGGGGAAGTGGTCAGTACTTC. Protein: CASSLGDRGSGQYF. Combining the CDR3 with reference TRBV5-1 and TRBJ2-5 gives the whole variable domain KAGVTQTPRYLIKTRGQQVTLSCSPISGHRSVSWYQQTPGQGLQFLFEYFSETQRNKGNFPGRFSGRQFSNSRSEMNVSTLELGDSALYLCASSLGDRGSGQYFGPGTRLLVL.

This chain's CDR3 is CATGRGDEQFF. For the CDR3, the DNA is TGTGCCACTGGAAGAGGCGATGAGCAGTTCTTC. The chain couples TRBV10-3 to TRBJ2-1; unclear D gene. The CDR3 has 11 residues. V lost 10 bases to trimming and J lost 8 bases, with 12 bases between them. CDR1 and CDR2 (germline): ENHRY, SYGVKD.

This sequence joins TRBV5-4 and TRBJ1-1; a possible D gene is TRBD1 (5 bases). Germline-derived CDR1 and CDR2 are SGHNT and YYREEE (reference sequence). The CDR3 contains 15 residues. V lost 0 bases and J 5 bases, leaving 14 bases between the germline ends. CDR3 in DNA: TGTGCCAGCAGCTTGGGGGGCGGGAGGAGAACTGAAGCTTTCTTT. It specifies CASSLGGGRRTEAFF.

The genes are TRBV2 and TRBJ2-3, with D possibly being TRBD2 (6 bases). This CDR3 has 16 residues. Germline assignment: CDR1 SNHLY and CDR2 FYNNEI. Trimming cost V 4 bases and J 2 bases, with 16 bases left between them. Here the CDR3 reads CASSGPGTGPTDTQYF. The CDR3 DNA sequence: TGTGCCAGCAGTGGCCCCGGGACTGGCCCCACAGATACGCAGTATTTT.

This sequence joins TRBV7-3 and TRBJ2-1; D gene unclear. V was cut by 0 bases and J by 2 bases, with 8 bases left in between. The CDR3 totals 15 residues. Germline CDR1 is SGHTA and CDR2 is FQGTGA. The CDR3 nucleotides are TGTGCCAGCAGCTTAACCACTACTACCTACAATGAGCAGTTCTTC. It is translated as CASSLTTTTYNEQFF.

The V gene is TRBV19, the J gene TRBJ2-5; D possibly matches TRBD1 or TRBD2 (5 bases each). The ends were cut back, 7 bases at V and 5 bases at J, with 17 bases in the middle. The CDR3 runs to 14 residues. Looked up from germline, CDR1 is LNHDA and CDR2 is SQIVND (reference sequence). This CDR3 reads CASTPGPAGETQYF. The CDR3 nucleotides read TGTGCCAGTACCCCGGGGCCCGCCGGGGAGACCCAGTACTTC.

The chain recombines TRBV7-9 with TRBJ2-1; D unresolved. CDR3 size: 11 residues. Trimming left V 3 bases short and J 6 bases short, with 3 bases between. In germline, CDR1 is SEHNR, CDR2 FQNEAQ (reference sequence). In nucleotides, the CDR3 is TGTGCCAGCAGCTTCGTCAATGAGCAGTTCTTC. It translates to CASSFVNEQFF.